The next 27 T cell receptor beta chains were all read from a single sample in a study of T cell repertoires in cytomegalovirus infection. One entry per CDR3 protein results from TCRdb running MiXCR on the reads. Here the sample spans more than 85,000 distinct CDR3 sequences, about 22% being singletons. Sequencing was performed on CD8+ T cells from PBMCs. The receptors originated from a human donor in good health (CMV status not recorded). Some clones in this sample may be carry-over from other donors' samples.

The chain couples TRBV5-6 to TRBJ1-1, with TRBD1 as a possible D gene (5 bases). The CDR3 covers 13 residues. In germline, CDR1 is SGHDT, CDR2 YYEEEE. V was clipped by 0 bases and J by 11 bases, with 14 bases between them. CDR3 protein: CASSLGAGFRAFF. The CDR3 DNA is TGTGCCAGCAGCTTGGGCGCAGGGTTCCGGGCTTTCTTT.

The table lists this clonotype with a few counts. V and J are TRBV20-1 and TRBJ2-2; TRBD1 matches at 10 bases. This CDR3 is built from 17 residues. V lost 1 base and J lost 4; bases outside the gene matches: 9. The germline V gene has CDR1 DFQATT and CDR2 SNEGSKA (reference sequence). DNA of the CDR3: TGCAGTGCTAGAGGAAGGGGACAGGGGTTGATCACCGGGGAGCTGTTTTTT. It is translated as CSARGRGQGLITGELFF.

This clonotype occurred a few times. The chain couples TRBV6-7 to TRBJ2-7; the D gene is possibly TRBD1 (6 bases). TRBV6-7 is an open reading frame, and its role is uncertain. The length of the CDR3 is 14 residues. V was shortened by 0 bases and J by 3 bases, with 9 bases between the two germline ends. This CDR3 is CASSYSGTIYEQYF. In nucleotides, the CDR3 is TGTGCCAGCAGTTACTCCGGGACAATCTACGAGCAGTACTTC.

The chain uses TRBV20-1 and TRBJ1-4; D ambiguous. The V end lost 3 bases, the J end lost 0 bases, and 8 bases lay between the germline ends. CDR1 and CDR2 from the germline V gene are DFQATT and SNEGSKA (reference sequence). This CDR3 comprises 14 residues. The CDR3 reads CSARGYATNEKLFF. As DNA, the CDR3 is TGCAGTGCTAGGGGCTATGCAACTAATGAAAAACTGTTTTTT.

This clonotype was picked up a small number of times. The chain uses TRBV6-5 and TRBJ2-5; 9 bases agree with TRBD2. V shed 5 bases and J 5 bases; nucleotides not matched to a gene: 9. This CDR3 region has 15 residues. The V gene's germline CDR1 is MNHEY and CDR2 SVGAGI. Here the CDR3 reads CASSPLSGSAETQYF. The CDR3 DNA is TGTGCCAGCAGTCCCCTTAGCGGGAGTGCCGAGACCCAGTACTTC.

This clonotype was seen repeatedly, ten times or more. This rearrangement joins TRBV6-4 to TRBJ2-2, with D hard to call. Germline CDR1 and CDR2: MRHNA and SNTAGT. This CDR3 spans 14 amino acids. V lost 4 bases and J 1 base, leaving 7 bases between the germline ends. The CDR3 coding sequence is TGTGCCAGCAGTGTAAACAGGAACACCGGGGAGCTGTTTTTT. Protein sequence: CASSVNRNTGELFF.

This clonotype is categorized as medium-sized. This chain joins TRBV4-1 and TRBJ1-5; TRBD1 might be the D (5 bases). The V end was cut by 0 bases, the J end by 5 bases, with 8 bases between. The CDR3 has 14 residues. Germline CDR1 reads MGHRA; CDR2 reads YSYEKL. CDR3 amino acids: CASSQDSGYQPQHF. DNA for the CDR3: TGCGCCAGCAGCCAAGATTCAGGGTATCAGCCCCAGCATTTT.

The sample holds a few counts of this clonotype. This chain connects TRBV7-9 to TRBJ2-1; 9 nucleotides align to TRBD1. The germline V gene has CDR1 SEHNR and CDR2 FQNEAQ (reference sequence). The CDR3 spans 16 residues. The trim removed 1 base at V and 5 bases at J, leaving 6 bases unmatched. CDR3 DNA sequence: TGTGCCAGCAGCTTAGGCCGGGACAGGGTACACAATGAGCAGTTCTTC. Protein product: CASSLGRDRVHNEQFF. Using reference TRBV7-9 and TRBJ2-1 for the parts outside the CDR3, the full variable domain is DTGVSQNPRHKITKRGQNVTFRCDPISEHNRLYWYRQTLGQGPEFLTYFQNEAQLEKSRLLSDRFSAERPKGSFSTLEIQRTEQGDSAMYLCASSLGRDRVHNEQFFGPGTRLTVL.

The J gene is TRBJ2-5, the V gene TRBV28; no clear D gene. CDR1 and CDR2 (germline): MDHEN, SYDVKM. The CDR3 is made up of 14 amino acids. Trimming took 4 bases from V and 2 from J, leaving 11 bases between them. DNA of the CDR3: TGTGCCAGCAGTTATACGCCAGTACAAGAGACCCAGTACTTC. Protein product: CASSYTPVQETQYF.

This clonotype was seen repeatedly, ten times or more. This chain links TRBV7-8 with TRBJ1-1; a weak D match, TRBD1 (5 bases). In germline, CDR1 is SGHVS, CDR2 FQNEAQ. The CDR3 is 14 amino acids. The V end lost 1 base, the J end lost 4 bases, and 10 bases lay between the germline ends. CDR3 protein: CASSLGGWGTEAFF. The CDR3 nucleotides are TGTGCCAGCAGCTTAGGGGGGTGGGGCACTGAAGCTTTCTTT.

This clonotype was seen many times. The V and J genes are TRBV28 and TRBJ2-3; 8 bases fit TRBD2. This CDR3 comprises 17 residues. With 5 bases clipped from V and 2 bases from J, the junction kept 12 bases outside the gene matches. In germline, CDR1 is MDHEN, CDR2 SYDVKM. The DNA of the CDR3 is TGTGCCAGCAGTCACCAAATAGCGGGGAAAAACACAGATACGCAGTATTTT. Translated, it gives CASSHQIAGKNTDTQYF.

This clonotype was found once. V and J are TRBV7-2 and TRBJ2-7, with 9 bases identical to TRBD2. Germline V gives CDR1 SGHTA, CDR2 FQGNSA. The junction had 7 bases not matched to a gene; V was cut back by 5 bases and J by 2 bases. The CDR3 spans 15 residues. Here the CDR3 DNA reads TGTGCCAGCAGCGTAGGGGGCGGGGGGGCCTACGAGCAGTACTTC. Translation gives CASSVGGGGAYEQYF.

This chain joins TRBV30 and TRBJ2-3; D is undetermined. Germline V CDR1 and CDR2: GTSNPN, SVGIG (reference sequence). Trimming shortened V by 2 bases and J by 3 bases, and 9 bases separated the two germline ends. This CDR3 spans 13 amino acids. In nucleotides, the CDR3 is TGTGCCTGGAGTTACGACTGGACAGATACGCAGTATTTT. Translation gives CAWSYDWTDTQYF.

This clonotype came up many times. The V gene is TRBV4-3, the J gene TRBJ2-1, with TRBD1 matching over 11 bases. The CDR3 contains 19 residues. CDR1 and CDR2 (germline): LGHNA, YSLEER. J lost 1 base, V lost 1 base, and 9 bases had no gene match. The CDR3 loop is CASSQGTGGTLRSYNEQFF. CDR3 sequence (DNA): TGCGCCAGCAGCCAAGGGACAGGGGGCACACTACGGTCCTACAATGAGCAGTTCTTC.

V usage is TRBV2 and J usage is TRBJ2-7; 8 nucleotides line up with TRBD1. This CDR3 comprises 15 residues. The J segment lost 1 base and the V segment lost 6 bases, leaving 8 bases of the junction unmatched. Germline V lookup: CDR1 SNHLY, CDR2 FYNNEI. The CDR3 nucleotides read TGTGCCAGCAGCGATGGACAGGGAAGTTCCTACGAGCAGTACTTC. It codes for CASSDGQGSSYEQYF.

The chain carries TRBV4-2 and TRBJ1-4; TRBD1 agrees at 7 bases. This CDR3 spans 16 amino acids. The V gene's germline CDR1 is LGHNA and CDR2 YNFKEQ. Trimming at V came to 4 bases and at J to 0 bases, leaving 5 bases not matched to a gene. The CDR3 here is CASSPRDSPTNEKLFF. In DNA, the CDR3 is TGTGCCAGCAGCCCCCGGGACAGCCCAACTAATGAAAAACTGTTTTTT.

This clonotype appeared many times. The gene calls are TRBV7-2 and TRBJ2-1, with 8 positions matching TRBD1. This CDR3 spans 15 amino acids. Germline V gene sequence: CDR1 SGHTA, CDR2 FQGNSA. V lost 4 bases to trimming and J lost 3 bases; unmatched junction nucleotides: 5. The DNA of the CDR3 is TGTGCCAGCAGCTCTGACAGGGGAGGCTACAATGAGCAGTTCTTC. Its protein is CASSSDRGGYNEQFF.

This clonotype was found a few times. The rearrangement uses TRBV28 and TRBJ2-1; the match to TRBD2 covers 9 bases. Germline loops: CDR1 MDHEN, CDR2 SYDVKM. V trimming: 5 bases; J trimming: 3 bases; junction bases outside the gene matches: 8. This CDR3 region has 16 residues. CDR3 DNA sequence: TGTGCCAGCAGTCCGTTCGCGGGGGGGAACTACAATGAGCAGTTCTTC. Its protein is CASSPFAGGNYNEQFF.

The chain recombines TRBV9 with TRBJ2-1, with D hard to call. This CDR3 is 15 amino acids long. Trimming took 0 bases from V and 5 from J, leaving 12 bases between them. Germline CDR1 SGDLS, CDR2 YYNGEE. The CDR3, as DNA: TGTGCCAGCAGCGTAGGTCCAGGCAGAAACAATGAGCAGTTCTTC. Translation gives CASSVGPGRNNEQFF.

This clonotype was observed a handful of times. V gene TRBV7-9 combines with J gene TRBJ2-7; D call uncertain. CDR1 and CDR2 (germline): SEHNR, FQNEAQ (reference sequence). This CDR3 contains 13 residues. V lost 5 bases and J 0 bases, leaving 8 bases between the germline ends. The CDR3 nucleotides read TGTGCCAGCAGCGACGAGCGCTCCTACGAGCAGTACTTC. It codes for CASSDERSYEQYF.

This sequence joins TRBV29-1 and TRBJ2-2; no clear D. The ends were cut back, 1 base at V and 1 base at J, with 10 bases in the middle. The CDR3 contains 15 residues. Germline loops: CDR1 SQVTM, CDR2 ANQGSEA. CDR3 bases: TGCAGCGTTGAAGTCCCTCCAGGGAACACCGGGGAGCTGTTTTTT. Protein product: CSVEVPPGNTGELFF.

This clonotype has more than one count but fewer than ten. This chain uses TRBV5-1 with TRBJ1-1, with a possible D match to TRBD1 (5 bases). This CDR3 region has 13 residues. The germline V gene has CDR1 SGHRS and CDR2 YFSETQ. The ends were cut back, 8 bases at V and 4 bases at J, with 15 bases in the middle. The CDR3 region is CASHLTGGTEAFF. Written as DNA, the CDR3 is TGCGCCAGTCACTTAACGGGGGGCACTGAAGCTTTCTTT.

Concerning this clonotype itself: A much larger clone is a single base away; this may be a read error. This rearrangement joins TRBV25-1 to TRBJ2-3, with D hard to call. The CDR3 has 12 amino acids. The germline V gene encodes CDR1 MGHDK and CDR2 SYGVNS. V was shortened by 7 bases and J by 9 bases, with 14 bases between the two germline ends. CDR3: CASIDTLSTQYF. The CDR3 coding sequence is TGTGCCAGCATTGACACCCTCTCGACGCAGTATTTT.

This clonotype was counted between two and nine times. The rearrangement links TRBV7-6 to TRBJ2-1, with TRBD1 as a possible D gene (6 bases). Per germline, CDR1 SGHVS and CDR2 FNYEAQ. The ends were cut back, 4 bases at V and 7 bases at J, with 8 bases in the middle. CDR3 length: 12 amino acids. The CDR3 DNA is TGTGCCAGCAGCTCGGACAGAAATGAGCAGTTCTTC. Residues: CASSSDRNEQFF.

V usage is TRBV6-2 or TRBV6-3 and J usage is TRBJ1-2; D not certain. Germline V gene lookup returns CDR1 MNHEY and CDR2 SVGEGT. CDR3 size: 16 residues. The V gene lost 4 bases and the J gene lost 3 bases, with 18 bases spanning the gap. CDR3 loop: CASSSIVYSGDYGYTF. The CDR3 DNA reads TGTGCCAGCAGTTCCATTGTGTACAGTGGGGACTATGGCTACACCTTC.

The gene calls are TRBV20-1 and TRBJ2-4; no clear D gene. This CDR3 has 17 residues. CDR1 is DFQATT and CDR2 is SNEGSKA in the germline V gene (reference sequence). V was pared by 6 bases and J by 2 bases, with 23 bases between. The CDR3 loop reads CSAKKFVAGASKNIQYF. The CDR3 bases are TGCAGTGCCAAAAAATTCGTGGCCGGAGCCTCCAAAAACATTCAGTACTTC.

The gene calls are TRBV19 and TRBJ1-1; a possible D gene is TRBD1 (6 bases). The CDR3 has 15 amino acids. The germline V gene encodes CDR1 LNHDA and CDR2 SQIVND (reference sequence). Between the trimmed V and J ends, which lost 4 bases and 0 bases, there was a span of 12 bases. Written as DNA, the CDR3 is TGTGCCAGTAGTACTGGGGGGGGGCTGAACACTGAAGCTTTCTTT. It translates to CASSTGGGLNTEAFF.